This entry features one TCR beta chain sequence. The antigen is not known. This entry comes from a study of response to subunit inactivated influenza vaccine. Study results and caveats: New T cells are recruited in small numbers by each seasonal influenza vaccination, according to the authors' suggestion.

TCRdb used MiXCR to reprocess the RT-PCR reads, holding one entry per CDR3 protein. The sample consists of more than 700,000 distinct CDR3 sequences, 21% of them appearing once. The germline V gene has CDR1 SEHNR and CDR2 FQNEAQ (reference sequence). The CDR3 totals 14 residues. V was pared by 5 bases and J by 3 bases, with 3 bases of the junction left unmatched. This sequence originates from a man aged 50 to 59 who received an inactivated influenza vaccine. This chain joins TRBV7-9 and TRBJ1-5; 8 bases map to TRBD1. Sequencing was performed on PBMCs from blood, taken less than 6 days after vaccination. CDR3 sequence: CASSKTGDNQPQHF. The CDR3 nucleotides read TGTGCCAGCAGCAAGACAGGGGACAATCAGCCCCAGCATTTT. Combining the CDR3 with reference TRBV7-9 and TRBJ1-5 gives the whole variable domain DTGVSQNPRHKITKRGQNVTFRCDPISEHNRLYWYRQTLGQGPEFLTYFQNEAQLEKSRLLSDRFSAERPKGSFSTLEIQRTEQGDSAMYLCASSKTGDNQPQHFGDGTRLSIL.